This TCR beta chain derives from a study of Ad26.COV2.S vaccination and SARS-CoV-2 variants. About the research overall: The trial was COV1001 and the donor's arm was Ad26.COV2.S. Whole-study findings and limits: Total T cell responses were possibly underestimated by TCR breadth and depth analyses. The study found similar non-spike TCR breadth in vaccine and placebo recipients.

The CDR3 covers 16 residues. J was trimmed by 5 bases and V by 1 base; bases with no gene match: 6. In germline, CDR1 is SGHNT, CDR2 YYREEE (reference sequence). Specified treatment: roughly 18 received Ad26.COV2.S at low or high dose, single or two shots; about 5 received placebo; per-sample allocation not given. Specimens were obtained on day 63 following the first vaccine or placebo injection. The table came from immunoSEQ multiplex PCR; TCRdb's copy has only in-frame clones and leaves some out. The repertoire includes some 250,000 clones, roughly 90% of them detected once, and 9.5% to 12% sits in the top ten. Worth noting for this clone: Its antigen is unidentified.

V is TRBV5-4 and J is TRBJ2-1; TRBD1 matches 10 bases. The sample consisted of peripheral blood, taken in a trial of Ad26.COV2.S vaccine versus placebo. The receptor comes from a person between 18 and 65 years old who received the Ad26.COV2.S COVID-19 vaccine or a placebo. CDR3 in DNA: TGTGCCAGCAGCTTGCGTGGGACAGGGGCGAACAATGAGCAGTTCTTC. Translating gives CASSLRGTGANNEQFF.